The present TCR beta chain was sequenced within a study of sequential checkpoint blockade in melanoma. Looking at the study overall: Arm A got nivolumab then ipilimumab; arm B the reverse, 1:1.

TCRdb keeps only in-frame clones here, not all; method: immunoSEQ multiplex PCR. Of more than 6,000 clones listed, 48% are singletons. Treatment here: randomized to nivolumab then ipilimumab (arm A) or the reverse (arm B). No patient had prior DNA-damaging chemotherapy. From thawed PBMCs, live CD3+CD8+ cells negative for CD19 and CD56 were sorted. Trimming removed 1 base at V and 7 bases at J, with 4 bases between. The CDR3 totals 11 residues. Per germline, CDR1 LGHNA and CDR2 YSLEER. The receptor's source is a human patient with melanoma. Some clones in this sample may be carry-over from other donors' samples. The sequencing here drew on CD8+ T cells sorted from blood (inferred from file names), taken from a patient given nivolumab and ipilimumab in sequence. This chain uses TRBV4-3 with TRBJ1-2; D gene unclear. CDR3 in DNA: TGCGCCAGCAGCCAAGGGAGTGGCTACACCTTC. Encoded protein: CASSQGSGYTF.